These 19 T cell receptor beta chains were sequenced from one sample in a study of CD8 T cells in Susac syndrome. Reverse transcription of about 0.5 to 1 ug RNA was performed with random hexamers. TCRdb ran MiXCR on the immunoSEQ multiplex PCR reads and lists one entry per CDR3 protein. The sample shows some 130,000 distinct CDR3 sequences, less than 95% of them seen only once. Sequenced input: CD4+ T cells from PBMCs. Receptors were obtained from a human donor with multiple sclerosis.

V is TRBV12-3 or TRBV12-4 and J is TRBJ2-1, with a possible D match to TRBD1 (6 bases). The CDR3 length is 11 residues. Deletions cut 6 bases from V and 11 bases from J, with 11 bases between. For the CDR3, the DNA is TGTGCCAGCAGCCCCGGACAGAAGCAGTTCTTC. Amino acid sequence: CASSPGQKQFF.

V usage is TRBV9 and J usage is TRBJ2-5; 8 bases line up with TRBD2. Trimming removed 0 bases from V and 4 bases from J; junction bases left unmatched: 11. The CDR3 has 17 amino acids. Germline CDR1 and CDR2: SGDLS and YYNGEE. The CDR3 spells CASSVDGIAGILETQYF. The CDR3 nucleotides read TGTGCCAGCAGCGTAGACGGGATAGCGGGGATCTTAGAGACCCAGTACTTC.

This rearrangement joins TRBV15 to TRBJ2-1; 9 bases are a match to TRBD2. The CDR3 contains 16 residues. The junction had 13 bases not matched to a gene; V was cut back by 5 bases and J by 8 bases. Germline values: CDR1 LNHNV, CDR2 YYDKDF (reference sequence). The CDR3 loop reads CATSPGVRREGDEQFF. The CDR3 nucleotides read TGTGCCACCAGCCCTGGGGTCCGGCGGGAGGGCGATGAGCAGTTCTTC. The full variable domain, its missing parts supplied by reference TRBV15 and TRBJ2-1, is DAMVIQNPRYQVTQFGKPVTLSCSQTLNHNVMYWYQQKSSQAPKLLFHYYDKDFNNEADTPDNFQSRRPNTSFCFLDIRSPGLGDTAMYLCATSPGVRREGDEQFFGPGTRLTVL.

This clonotype was recorded a few times. This chain links TRBV7-2 with TRBJ2-7; no clear D gene. From germline, CDR1 is SGHTA and CDR2 FQGNSA. The CDR3 extends over 13 amino acids. V was clipped by 5 bases and J by 3 bases, with 11 bases between them. The CDR3 loop is CASSRLTDYEQYF. The CDR3 bases are TGTGCCAGCAGCCGTTTAACAGACTACGAGCAGTACTTC.

The V gene is TRBV30, the J gene TRBJ1-1; 8 positions agree with TRBD1. V lost 2 bases to trimming and J lost 1 base; unmatched junction nucleotides: 6. The CDR3 runs to 15 residues. Germline lookup yields CDR1 GTSNPN and CDR2 SVGIG (reference sequence). In nucleotides, the CDR3 is TGTGCCTGGAGTTCAGGACAGGGAAGGAACACTGAAGCTTTCTTT. Translated: CAWSSGQGRNTEAFF.

The chain recombines TRBV19 with TRBJ1-5; D may be TRBD1 (5 bases). The germline CDR1 and CDR2 sequences are LNHDA and SQIVND (reference sequence). The CDR3 has 13 amino acids. V lost 3 bases to trimming and J lost 6 bases, with 9 bases between them. The CDR3 DNA sequence: TGTGCCAGTAGTATCCCAGGGAGTCAGCCCCAGCATTTT. Residues: CASSIPGSQPQHF.

This clonotype has only one observation. The chain joins TRBV6-6 to TRBJ1-1; 7 nucleotides match TRBD1. CDR3 length: 14 amino acids. J was trimmed by 4 bases and V by 7 bases; bases with no gene match: 9. Germline V gene lookup returns CDR1 MNHNY and CDR2 SVGAGI (reference sequence). CDR3 nucleotide sequence: TGTGCCAGCACCATAACAGGGGCGACCACTGAAGCTTTCTTT. Translated: CASTITGATTEAFF.

The genes are TRBV29-1 and TRBJ2-7; TRBD2 aligns across 13 bases. CDR1 SQVTM and CDR2 ANQGSEA come from the germline V gene. With 7 bases clipped from V and 1 base from J, the junction kept 1 base outside the gene matches. The CDR3 runs to 13 residues. The CDR3 DNA reads as TGCAGCGCGGGACTAGCGGGGTCCTACGAGCAGTACTTC. Encoded protein: CSAGLAGSYEQYF.

V gene TRBV6-5 combines with J gene TRBJ2-7, with 9 bases lining up with TRBD1. This CDR3 spans 15 amino acids. The V gene end was trimmed by 2 bases and the J gene end by 3 bases; junction bases not matched to a gene: 5. The V gene's germline CDR1 is MNHEY and CDR2 SVGAGI. The CDR3 sequence: CASSYAGTGFYEQYF. DNA of the CDR3: TGTGCCAGCAGTTACGCCGGGACAGGGTTCTACGAGCAGTACTTC.

The rearrangement joins TRBV2 to TRBJ2-7; 8 positions agree with TRBD2. V trimming: 7 bases; J trimming: 2 bases; junction bases outside the gene matches: 7. This CDR3 is 14 amino acids long. Per the germline V gene, CDR1 is SNHLY and CDR2 is FYNNEI. CDR3 sequence reads: CASMGLAGTYEQYF. CDR3 nucleotides: TGTGCCAGCATGGGGTTAGCGGGGACCTACGAGCAGTACTTC. Full variable domain (rest looked up from reference TRBV2 and TRBJ2-7): EPEVTQTPSHQVTQMGQEVILRCVPISNHLYFYWYRQILGQKVEFLVSFYNNEISEKSEIFDDQFSVERPDGSNFTLKIRSTKLEDSAMYFCASMGLAGTYEQYFGPGTRLTVT.

This chain links TRBV12-3 or TRBV12-4 with TRBJ2-7; D is perhaps TRBD1 or TRBD2 (5 bases each). V was clipped by 6 bases and J by 5 bases, with 20 bases between them. The CDR3 contains 15 residues. CDR3 loop: CASRPSGLQGHEQYF. Written as DNA, the CDR3 is TGTGCCAGCAGACCTTCCGGGCTCCAGGGACACGAGCAGTACTTC.

V usage is TRBV20-1 and J usage is TRBJ1-2, with 7 positions matching TRBD1. Trimming at V came to 6 bases and at J to 0 bases, leaving 7 bases not matched to a gene. The CDR3 extends over 14 amino acids. From germline, CDR1 is DFQATT and CDR2 SNEGSKA (reference sequence). CDR3 nucleotide sequence: TGCAGTGCGGTCCGGGACAGAGCTAACTATGGCTACACCTTC. It codes for CSAVRDRANYGYTF.

This chain links TRBV9 with TRBJ2-1, with TRBD1 matching over 11 bases. Germline loops: CDR1 SGDLS, CDR2 YYNGEE. Trimming at V came to 4 bases and at J to 5 bases, leaving 8 bases not matched to a gene. The CDR3 has 16 amino acids. In DNA, the CDR3 is TGTGCCAGCAGCCCCCCTGGGGACAGGGGGGACAATGAGCAGTTCTTC. Its translation: CASSPPGDRGDNEQFF.

The chain couples TRBV11-2 to TRBJ2-1; 13 positions agree with TRBD2. Germline CDR1 is SGHAT and CDR2 is FQNNGV. CDR3 length: 15 residues. With 4 bases clipped from V and 9 bases from J, the junction kept 6 bases outside the gene matches. DNA for the CDR3: TGTGCCAGCAGCTCCTGGACTAGCGGGGGAACTGAGCAGTTCTTC. This codes for CASSSWTSGGTEQFF.

This chain links TRBV2 with TRBJ1-5; D is unclear. Germline V gene sequence: CDR1 SNHLY, CDR2 FYNNEI. The CDR3 covers 14 residues. The V end was cut by 6 bases, the J end by 7 bases, with 16 bases between. CDR3 nucleotide sequence: TGTGCCAGCAGCGTCGGGAGGGAAGGACAGCCCCAGCATTTT. Amino acid sequence: CASSVGREGQPQHF.

The J gene is TRBJ1-2, the V gene TRBV3-1, with a tentative D call TRBD1 (5 bases). This CDR3 comprises 14 residues. The V gene's germline CDR1 is LGHDT and CDR2 YNNKEL (reference sequence). V shed 0 bases and J shed 4 bases, with 9 bases lying between them. The CDR3 spells CASSQERGLYGYTF. The CDR3 coding sequence is TGTGCCAGCAGCCAAGAGCGGGGACTCTATGGCTACACCTTC.

The chain has TRBV6-2 or TRBV6-3 and TRBJ1-1; D unclear. This CDR3 has 12 amino acids. CDR1 is MNHEY and CDR2 is SVGEGT in the germline V gene. Trimming left V 5 bases short and J 5 bases short, with 9 bases between. The CDR3 sequence: CASSDGYTEAFF. CDR3 DNA: TGTGCCAGCAGTGACGGGTATACTGAAGCTTTCTTT.

This clonotype is a singleton in its sample. The chain couples TRBV6-5 to TRBJ1-1; D call uncertain. The V end lost 2 bases, the J end lost 2 bases, and 6 bases lay between the germline ends. This CDR3 spans 13 amino acids. Per germline, CDR1 MNHEY and CDR2 SVGAGI. For the CDR3, the DNA is TGTGCCAGCAGTTACATTGAAAACACTGAAGCTTTCTTT. Protein: CASSYIENTEAFF.

This rearrangement joins TRBV2 to TRBJ2-1; no definite D call. From germline, CDR1 is SNHLY and CDR2 FYNNEI. The ends were cut back, 7 bases at V and 8 bases at J, with 9 bases in the middle. This CDR3 region has 11 residues. CDR3 sequence reads: CASTAFYEQFF. CDR3 in DNA: TGTGCCAGCACAGCGTTCTATGAGCAGTTCTTC. Supplemented by reference TRBV2 and TRBJ2-1, the full variable domain reads EPEVTQTPSHQVTQMGQEVILRCVPISNHLYFYWYRQILGQKVEFLVSFYNNEISEKSEIFDDQFSVERPDGSNFTLKIRSTKLEDSAMYFCASTAFYEQFFGPGTRLTVL.